Listed below are T cell receptor beta chains from one sample, sequenced in a study of control samples from healthy donors and cancer patients. The method was immunoSEQ multiplex PCR; TCRdb's version includes in-frame clones alone and lacks a portion of them. The table shows 90,000 to 95,000 clones, with just under 85% occurring only once. The sample consisted of blood. These TCRs come from a man aged 25 to 45 in good health. CDR3s leave out the opening cysteine and the closing phenylalanine or tryptophan.

ASSKEWEYGYGYT,TRBJ1-2,TRBV21-1
ASTPSRYEQY,TRBJ2-7,TRBV6-5
ASGLDTGSGNTIY,TRBJ1-3,TRBV12-5
ASSLTDTQY,TRBJ2-3,TRBV12-3/TRBV12-4
ASRNPRDSRPYEQY,TRBJ2-7,TRBV11-2
ASSQDGGDTQY,TRBJ2-3,TRBV18
ASSLRGDGTQY,TRBJ2-3,TRBV3-1/TRBV3-2
ASSPGTGYYGYT,TRBJ1-2,TRBV2
ASGYSGGTTDTQY,TRBJ2-3,TRBV5-1
ASSPTFGGELF,TRBJ2-2,TRBV6-2/TRBV6-3
SVDGTGDSNYGYT,TRBJ1-2,TRBV29-1
ASSGGYGYT,TRBJ1-2,TRBV5-1
ASSFGGPGWDYGYT,TRBJ1-2,TRBV5-6
ASSQFTPGQGPGYT,TRBJ1-2,TRBV4-2
ASSGTGRTGYT,TRBJ1-2,TRBV28
ASLPQQLLRGVSGGVRDTQY,TRBJ2-3,TRBV7-8
ASRDRPGTEAF,TRBJ1-1,TRBV6-5
ASSQDPTSLNEQF,TRBJ2-1,TRBV4-2
SASSPSGNTDTQY,TRBJ2-3,TRBV20-1
AWSIWVPGLENTIY,TRBJ1-3,TRBV30
ASSPTGRGNQPQH,TRBJ1-5,TRBV2
ASSLGGAGTGVWYEQF,TRBJ2-1,TRBV27
ASRHRSSGANVLT,TRBJ2-6,TRBV6-5
ASSPRNRDGNEKLF,TRBJ1-4,TRBV19
ASSSEGRNEKLF,TRBJ1-4,TRBV5-1
ASSRGTDGYT,TRBJ1-2,TRBV11-2
ASSRSGGRTDTQY,TRBJ2-3,TRBV2
ASSRQLTDTQY,TRBJ2-3,TRBV11-3
ASSVTSGGAKTDTQY,TRBJ2-3,TRBV5-4
ASSRRQGITEAF,TRBJ1-1,TRBV7-8
ASSLVRERGSEQY,TRBJ2-7,TRBV5-4
ASSFNDLKNTEAF,TRBJ1-1,TRBV5-1
ASSEDRVRLYEQY,TRBJ2-7,TRBV2
ASSIARNTEAF,TRBJ1-1,TRBV19
ASSWSLGGAQTQY,TRBJ2-5,TRBV7-9
ASSYPGTATQY,TRBJ2-5,TRBV6-5
ASTRSQAGSSTNEQF,TRBJ2-1,TRBV7-8
ASSFLTTDTQY,TRBJ2-3,TRBV12-3/TRBV12-4
ASSSGQGLRTGELF,TRBJ2-2,TRBV5-1
ASGDRVRESQY,TRBJ2-5,TRBV5-1
ASSFAGTNPYEQY,TRBJ2-7,TRBV27
ASSRGQGAQPQH,TRBJ1-5,TRBV7-9
AWSVMGPTEAF,TRBJ1-1,TRBV30
ASSEDILGQGRSNEQF,TRBJ2-1,TRBV6-1
ASSLSLNGESLH,TRBJ1-6,TRBV28